The 26 T cell receptor beta chains in this list originate from one sample, sequenced in a study of tumor-infiltrating lymphocytes in glioblastoma multiforme (dated by TCRdb to about 2017). Sequencing was carried out with an Illumina HiSeq 2500. Using a modified ARM-PCR protocol with multiple V-beta primers and a C-beta primer, the team built TCRB libraries from RNA through three nested multiplex PCR rounds. TCRdb ran its own pipeline on the public reads, namely fastp trimming at Q25 and MiXCR clone calling, and kept in-frame beta chains. Rows merge per CDR3 protein into single entries with the most common DNA and genes. This sample lists about 32,000 distinct CDR3 sequences; roughly 64% were detected once. Roughly 33% of the sample is taken by the ten largest. Specimen: brain tumor tissue. These receptors originate from a male donor with glioblastoma.

This clonotype has just one count. This chain connects TRBV10-3 to TRBJ1-6, with D uncertain. V lost 9 bases, J lost 0 bases, and 15 bases lay in between. CDR3 length: 16 amino acids. Germline CDR1 reads ENHRY; CDR2 reads SYGVKD. CDR3 protein: CAIRAHGSSYNSPLHF. CDR3 in DNA: TGTGCCATTAGGGCCCATGGAAGCTCCTATAATTCACCCCTCCACTTT.

V is TRBV6-5 and J is TRBJ1-2; no clear D gene. CDR1 is MNHEY, CDR2 SVGAGI, per germline. The CDR3 is 13 amino acids. Trimming stripped 5 bases from V and 8 bases from J, with 15 bases between. The CDR3 sequence is CASSTTAGQGYTF. The CDR3 nucleotides are TGTGCCAGCAGTACTACAGCGGGTCAGGGCTACACCTTC.

V and J are TRBV4-3 and TRBJ2-7; 13 nucleotides match TRBD2. The CDR3 is made up of 15 amino acids. With 4 bases clipped from V and 2 bases from J, the junction kept 2 bases outside the gene matches. Germline loops: CDR1 LGHNA, CDR2 YSLEER. The CDR3, as DNA: TGCGCCAGCAGCCTCGGGACTAGCGGGACCTACGAGCAGTACTTC. Translation gives CASSLGTSGTYEQYF.

A word on this clonotype: It may be a read error: a sequence one base away is much more abundant. The chain is built from TRBV12-3 or TRBV12-4 and TRBJ2-7; 9 bases line up with TRBD2. The CDR3 sequence is 15 residues long. V was pared by 7 bases and J by 0 bases, with 7 bases of the junction left unmatched. The CDR3 sequence: CASNYGTSRSYEQYF. In DNA form, the CDR3 reads TGTGCCAGCAATTACGGGACTAGCCGCTCCTACGAGCAGTACTTC.

This clonotype was counted ten times or more. This CDR3 is CASSLTGLTDTQYF. The CDR3 nucleotides read TGTGCCAGCAGTCTGACAGGGTTGACAGATACGCAGTATTTT. The genes are TRBV7-9 and TRBJ2-3; 7 nucleotides agree with TRBD1. This CDR3 has 14 residues. Losses at the gene ends were 6 bases for V and 3 bases for J; bases not matched to a gene: 6. Germline V lookup: CDR1 SEHNR, CDR2 FQNEAQ (reference sequence).

The rearrangement joins TRBV12-3 or TRBV12-4 to TRBJ2-7; D may be TRBD1 (6 bases). The CDR3 contains 13 residues. V was clipped by 5 bases and J by 2 bases, with 10 bases between them. The DNA for the CDR3 is TGTGCCAGCAGTCGACAGGAAGCCTACGAGCAGTACTTC. It codes for CASSRQEAYEQYF.

This clonotype was detected ten times or more. This chain joins TRBV5-1 and TRBJ2-7, with D possibly called TRBD1 or TRBD2 (5 bases each). Looked up from germline, CDR1 is SGHRS and CDR2 is YFSETQ. V was shortened by 0 bases and J by 6 bases, with 19 bases between the two germline ends. This CDR3 region has 16 residues. This CDR3 is CASSLEGTLGLVEQYF. The CDR3 DNA reads as TGCGCCAGCAGCTTGGAAGGGACCCTAGGTCTGGTCGAGCAGTACTTC.

With respect to this clonotype: One end of the junction varies from germline; a read error may be responsible. This chain joins TRBV20-1 and TRBJ2-5, with 10 bases lining up with TRBD2. The CDR3 consists of 16 residues. Germline V lookup: CDR1 DFQATT, CDR2 SNEGSKA (reference sequence). This CDR3 is CSARVQLAGDQEAQYF. The CDR3 DNA follows: TGCAGTGCTAGAGTTCAGCTAGCGGGAGATCAAGAGGCCCAGTACTTC.

Notes on this clonotype: One junction end does not reproduce the germline sequence, and a read error may be involved. The chain has TRBV20-1 and TRBJ2-1; D might be TRBD2 (6 bases). The CDR3 length is 15 residues. CDR1 is DFQATT, CDR2 SNEGSKA, per germline (reference sequence). CDR3 coding DNA: TGCAGTGCCCCCAAACGGGGGATAATGAACAATGAGCAGTCCTTC. This gives the protein CSAPKRGIMNNEQSF.

The gene calls are TRBV19 and TRBJ2-6; D not resolved. Trimming pared 9 bases from V and 0 bases from J, leaving 9 bases between. The germline gives CDR1 LNHDA, CDR2 SQIVND (reference sequence). The CDR3 has 14 amino acids. CDR3 sequence: CARKAYSGANVLTF. DNA of the CDR3: TGTGCCAGAAAAGCGTACTCTGGGGCCAACGTCCTGACTTTC.

With respect to this clonotype: Possible read error: a much larger clone is one base away. The CDR3 spells CANSSAGQGGNQPQHF. CDR3 DNA: TGTGCCAACAGTTCCGCGGGTCAAGGGGGTAATCAGCCCCAGCATTTT. V is TRBV28 and J is TRBJ1-5; a weak D match, TRBD1 (6 bases). The CDR3 runs to 16 residues. Germline loops: CDR1 MDHEN, CDR2 SYDVKM.

The chain employs TRBV6-5 and TRBJ2-3; D is undetermined. This CDR3 is 15 amino acids long. V was trimmed by 4 bases and J by 4 bases, leaving 15 bases between them. Germline-derived CDR1 and CDR2 are MNHEY and SVGAGI. This chain's CDR3 is CASSSPMDSSDTQYF. CDR3 nucleotide sequence: TGTGCCAGCAGTTCCCCGATGGATAGCTCAGATACGCAGTATTTT.

The chain has TRBV28 and TRBJ2-1, with 9 nucleotides matching TRBD2. This CDR3 has 14 amino acids. The J segment lost 8 bases and the V segment lost 7 bases, leaving 9 bases of the junction unmatched. CDR1 and CDR2 (germline): MDHEN, SYDVKM. CDR3 nucleotide sequence: TGTGCCAGCATTTTGACTAGCGGCCACGATGAGCAGTTCTTC. Encoded protein: CASILTSGHDEQFF.

The V gene is TRBV29-1, the J gene TRBJ1-4; 8 positions match TRBD1. The trim removed 8 bases at V and 6 bases at J, leaving 5 bases unmatched. CDR3 length equals 12 residues. Germline loops: CDR1 SQVTM, CDR2 ANQGSEA. This CDR3 reads CSSRGLDEKLFF. DNA of the CDR3: TGCAGCTCCAGGGGGCTTGATGAAAAACTGTTTTTT. Using reference TRBV29-1 and TRBJ1-4 for the parts outside the CDR3, the full variable domain is SAVISQKPSRDICQRGTSLTIQCQVDSQVTMMFWYRQQPGQSLTLIATANQGSEATYESGFVIDKFPISRPNLTFSTLTVSNMSPEDSSIYLCSSRGLDEKLFFGSGTQLSVL.

This clonotype appeared many times. The rearrangement joins TRBV20-1 to TRBJ2-7; 10 nucleotides line up with TRBD2. Germline loops: CDR1 DFQATT, CDR2 SNEGSKA (reference sequence). The J segment lost 5 bases and the V segment lost 3 bases, leaving 7 bases of the junction unmatched. CDR3 length: 14 residues. The CDR3 nucleotides read TGCAGTGCTAGTTGGCTAGCGGGAGTTAACGAGCAGTACTTC. Translated: CSASWLAGVNEQYF.

This clonotype was picked up a small number of times. The chain carries TRBV4-2 and TRBJ2-1; TRBD2 might be the D (5 bases). Germline-derived CDR1 and CDR2 are LGHNA and YNFKEQ. V was clipped by 5 bases and J by 4 bases, with 18 bases between them. This CDR3 is 16 amino acids long. In DNA form, the CDR3 reads TGTGCCAGCAGCAAGACTCGGGGTCCCGATTACAATGAGCAGTTCTTC. Encoded protein: CASSKTRGPDYNEQFF.

The CDR3 sequence: CASSNWRGTQYF. The CDR3 DNA reads as TGTGCCAGCAGTAACTGGAGGGGGACCCAGTACTTC. V usage is TRBV6-6 and J usage is TRBJ2-5; TRBD2 is a possible D gene (6 bases). Germline loops: CDR1 MNHNY, CDR2 SVGAGI (reference sequence). This CDR3 contains 12 residues. V gave up 5 bases and J gave up 7 bases, with 11 bases separating them.

On this clonotype: Mismatch with germline at one junction end may stem from a read error. The gene calls are TRBV10-3 and TRBJ2-5; D is unresolved. The germline V gene encodes CDR1 ENHRY and CDR2 SYGVKD. This CDR3 region has 17 residues. The CDR3 reads CAIIEIVGKGAQETQYF. The CDR3 DNA reads TGTGCCATCATTGAGATTGTGGGCAAGGGTGCCCAAGAGACCCAGTACTTC.

With regard to this clonotype: A junction end diverges from the germline sequence, so it may reflect a read error. This sequence joins TRBV11-2 and TRBJ2-3, with 14 nucleotides matching TRBD2. The CDR3 runs to 16 residues. Germline V gives CDR1 SGHAT, CDR2 FQNNGV. The CDR3 region has the DNA TGTGCCAGCAGCGACGGGACTAGCGGGAGCGGAGATAAGCAGTATTTT. Amino acid sequence: CASSDGTSGSGDKQYF. Full variable domain (missing parts from reference TRBV11-2 and TRBJ2-3): EAGVAQSPRYKIIEKRQSVAFWCNPISGHATLYWYQQILGQGPKLLIQFQNNGVVDDSQLPKDRFSAERLKGVDSTLKIQPAKLEDSAVYLCASSDGTSGSGDKQYFGPGTRLTVL.

The chain recombines TRBV10-3 with TRBJ1-5; TRBD1 matches at 8 bases. J was trimmed by 0 bases and V by 8 bases; bases with no gene match: 6. Looked up from germline, CDR1 is ENHRY and CDR2 is SYGVKD. The CDR3 covers 15 residues. CDR3 in amino acids: CAIGQGRNSNQPQHF. CDR3 bases: TGTGCCATCGGACAGGGACGAAATAGCAATCAGCCCCAGCATTTT.

V is TRBV11-2 and J is TRBJ2-7; TRBD2 aligns across 7 bases. CDR1 is SGHAT, CDR2 FQNNGV, per germline. This CDR3 has 14 amino acids. V lost 2 bases and J lost 4; bases outside the gene matches: 5. The CDR3 is CASSLYGGIYEQYF. CDR3 DNA: TGTGCCAGCAGCTTATACGGGGGGATATACGAGCAGTACTTC.

A note on this clonotype: Possible read error: a much larger clone is one base away. V and J are TRBV20-1 and TRBJ1-2; D is perhaps TRBD1 (5 bases). Looked up from germline, CDR1 is DFQATT and CDR2 is SNEGSKA (reference sequence). With 2 bases removed from V and 8 bases from J, the gap between germline ends came to 18 bases. This CDR3 has 14 residues. The CDR3 is CSARNGQPLGGYTF. Here the CDR3 DNA reads TGCAGTGCTAGAAACGGACAACCCCTGGGCGGCTACACCTTC.

The CDR3 loop reads CSAREDSGPVVAFF. The CDR3 DNA reads TGCAGTGCTAGAGAGGACAGTGGGCCTGTTGTCGCTTTCTTT. The chain carries TRBV20-1 and TRBJ1-1, with D maybe TRBD1 (6 bases). Deletions cut 0 bases from V and 11 bases from J, with 19 bases between. Germline V CDR1 and CDR2: DFQATT, SNEGSKA (reference sequence). The CDR3 consists of 14 residues.

The V and J genes are TRBV10-3 and TRBJ2-3; D is perhaps TRBD1 (5 bases). Between the trimmed V and J ends, which lost 3 bases and 1 base, there was a span of 5 bases. The CDR3 runs 13 residues. Germline CDR1 ENHRY, CDR2 SYGVKD. The CDR3 reads CAISEQGTDTQYF. CDR3 sequence (DNA): TGTGCCATCAGTGAACAGGGCACAGATACGCAGTATTTT.

A note on this clonotype: A junction boundary mismatches the germline segment, possibly from a read error. The chain links TRBV11-1 to TRBJ2-3, with TRBD2 matching over 7 bases. The CDR3 runs 16 residues. Germline V gene lookup returns CDR1 SGHAT and CDR2 FQDESV (reference sequence). This CDR3 is CSSSLGPAGSTDMQYF. In nucleotides, the CDR3 is TGTTCCAGCAGCTTAGGACCAGCGGGGAGCACAGATATGCAGTATTTT.

Note on this clonotype: With a much larger clone just one base away, this may be a read error. The CDR3: CASSFLLDTDTQYF. The CDR3 nucleotides are TGTGCCAGCAGTTTTTTACTAGACACAGATACGCAGTATTTT. V is TRBV28 and J is TRBJ2-3, with D possibly matching TRBD2 (5 bases). CDR3 length equals 14 residues. The V gene lost 3 bases and the J gene lost 2 bases, with 9 bases spanning the gap. CDR1 and CDR2 (germline): MDHEN, SYDVKM.